The T cell receptor beta chain under discussion was sequenced for a study of PD-1 blockade in classical Hodgkin lymphoma. Brentuximab vedotin exposure varied, and every patient relapsed after autologous stem cell transplantation. Trimming cost V 0 bases and J 7 bases, with 7 bases left between them. The CDR3 is 12 amino acids. CDR1 is SGHTA, CDR2 FQGNSA, per germline. The assay was immunoSEQ multiplex PCR, and TCRdb's table has in-frame clones only and misses some. The table lists tens of thousands of clones, more than 80% of them singletons. The receptor's source is a human donor with classical Hodgkin lymphoma. The rearrangement joins TRBV7-2 to TRBJ2-7; unclear D gene. The material sequenced was peripheral blood mononuclear cells (PBMCs), taken at baseline. CDR3 sequence reads: CASSLAFREQYF. The DNA of the CDR3 is TGTGCCAGCAGCTTAGCGTTCCGGGAGCAGTACTTC.